This T cell receptor (beta chain) was recorded in a study of technical replicates of blood from a few donors. Here immunoSEQ multiplex PCR was the method, and the copy in TCRdb shows in-frame clones only, minus some. The data contain 65,000 to 95,000 clones, 95% to 98% of them singletons. Per the germline V gene, CDR1 is MNHNY and CDR2 is SVGAGI (reference sequence). The CDR3 runs to 11 residues. Unmatched junction bases numbered 2, after V lost 8 bases and J lost 4 bases. Sequencing used T cells isolated from PBMCs. J is TRBJ2-7 and V is TRBV6-6; TRBD1 aligns across 7 bases. This receptor was taken from a human donor in good health. Here the CDR3 reads CASGTVYEQYF. The CDR3 DNA reads TGTGCCAGCGGGACAGTTTACGAGCAGTACTTC.